These T cell receptor beta chains were read from a single sample in a study of T cell repertoires in cytomegalovirus infection. A single record per CDR3 protein comes from TCRdb applying MiXCR to the reads. Among 450,000 to 650,000 distinct CDR3 sequences, more than 20% were seen once, and the ten largest hold less than 15%. The sequenced sample consisted of PBMCs. These receptors were collected from a human donor in good health (CMV status not recorded). Some clones in this sample may be carry-over from other donors' samples. Both conserved end residues are part of each CDR3. D genes are given only for firm matches. Clone size is given for some rows only: seen once, a few or many times, or a class if the clone is expanded.

D gene,clone size,J gene,V gene,CDR3 DNA,CDR3 protein
.,.,TRBJ1-5,TRBV9,TGTGCCAGCAGCTCGGGTGGGGATAGTCAGCCCCAGCATTTT,CASSSGGDSQPQHF
.,many,TRBJ2-1,TRBV7-6,TGTGCCAGCAGCTTAGGCGGGGGCCCAGAAAATGAGCAGTTCTTC,CASSLGGGPENEQFF
.,few,TRBJ2-2,TRBV7-2,TGTGCCAGCAGGATAAGGGAAGCGCAATCAGGGGAGCTGTTTTTT,CASRIREAQSGELFF
TRBD1,.,TRBJ2-1,TRBV7-2,TGTGCCAGCAGCCCTCGATGGGGACAGGGGACCTACAATGAGCAGTTCTTC,CASSPRWGQGTYNEQFF
.,.,TRBJ1-4,TRBV5-4,TGTGCCAGCAGCATCCCGGACAAGTCGTTTTTT,CASSIPDKSFF
TRBD1,few,TRBJ2-1,TRBV27,TGTGCCAGCAGTCCCGGACAGGGTGTGCACAATGAGCAGTTCTTC,CASSPGQGVHNEQFF
TRBD2,.,TRBJ2-1,TRBV28,TGTGCCAGCAGCTCACTTCCTAGCGGGGAGCAGTTCTTC,CASSSLPSGEQFF
.,.,TRBJ2-5,TRBV24-1,TGTGCCACCGCATACCAAGAGACCCAGTACTTC,CATAYQETQYF
TRBD1,few,TRBJ1-2,TRBV7-9,TGTGCCAGCAGCTTCCCCGCCGGGACAGGGGGCCTTCGTAACTATGGCTACACCTTC,CASSFPAGTGGLRNYGYTF
.,.,TRBJ2-3,TRBV29-1,TGCAGCGTTAGCCCTCGGGATACGCAGTATTTT,CSVSPRDTQYF
TRBD2,.,TRBJ2-3,TRBV7-2,TGTGCCAGCAGCCGCCCGACTAGCGGGAGGACAGATACGCAGTATTTT,CASSRPTSGRTDTQYF
.,.,TRBJ2-5,TRBV7-9,TGTGCCAGCAGCATAGAGGCCAGTCTATTTGAGACCCAGTACTTC,CASSIEASLFETQYF
.,.,TRBJ2-2,TRBV29-1,TGCAGCGTAGGAACCTCCAAGAACACCGGGGAGCTGTTTTTT,CSVGTSKNTGELFF
.,.,TRBJ2-2,TRBV7-2,TGTGCCAGCAGCTCTCCCCAGTCCATAGTCCGGGAGCTGTTTTTT,CASSSPQSIVRELFF
TRBD2,once,TRBJ2-5,TRBV6-1,TGTGCCAGCAGTGACGGGACTATCATGCCTTGGGAGACCCAGTACTTC,CASSDGTIMPWETQYF
TRBD2,many,TRBJ2-3,TRBV7-6,TGTGCCAGCAGCTTAAGGACTAGGACAGATACGCAGTATTTT,CASSLRTRTDTQYF
.,.,TRBJ2-5,TRBV2,TGTGCCAGCAGTGAGCTAGAGACCCAGTACTTC,CASSELETQYF
TRBD1,few,TRBJ1-6,TRBV20-1,TGCAGTGCTTCCCTCAACAGGGGTGGGGATAATTCACCCCTCCACTTT,CSASLNRGGDNSPLHF
TRBD2,few,TRBJ2-2,TRBV15,TGTGCCACCAGCAGAGATTTGACTAGCGGGAGTTTCACCGGGGAGCTGTTTTTT,CATSRDLTSGSFTGELFF
TRBD1,.,TRBJ1-4,TRBV9,TGTGCCAGCAGCGTAGCGGGACAGGGGGCGGAAAAACTGTTTTTT,CASSVAGQGAEKLFF
TRBD2,few,TRBJ2-1,TRBV5-1,TGCGCCAGCAGCTTGGAGCGGGAGGGAAACAATGAGCAGTTCTTC,CASSLEREGNNEQFF
.,few,TRBJ2-1,TRBV2,TGTGCCAGCAGTGAACAGGTACCCCAAATCGGGCAGTTCTTC,CASSEQVPQIGQFF
TRBD2,.,TRBJ2-7,TRBV9,TGTGCCAGCAGCTTGGCGGGGTCCGGGGGGGAGCAGTACTTC,CASSLAGSGGEQYF
.,.,TRBJ2-1,TRBV20-1,TGCAGTGCGAGACACATTAGCTCCTACAATGAGCAGTTCTTC,CSARHISSYNEQFF
.,few,TRBJ1-4,TRBV6-5,TGTGCCAGCAGGAGATTTCCAGAATCTAATGAAAAACTGTTTTTT,CASRRFPESNEKLFF
TRBD1,.,TRBJ1-2,TRBV19,TGTGCCAGTAGTACCCTAGACAGGGGCCCCTATGGCTACACCTTC,CASSTLDRGPYGYTF
TRBD2,few,TRBJ2-1,TRBV19,TGTGCCAGTAGTATAGTAGGTAGCGGGAACTCCTACAATGAGCAGTTCTTC,CASSIVGSGNSYNEQFF